This passage covers 30 T cell receptor beta chains from one sample sequenced in a study of Graves' ophthalmopathy and Graves' hyperthyroidism. Investigators amplified TCR beta CDR3 regions from RNA transcripts. A first-round RT-PCR used HTBI primers, followed by a second-round multiplex PCR. TCRdb reanalysed the multiplex PCR reads using MiXCR and keeps one entry per CDR3 protein. The sample lists just over 400,000 distinct CDR3 sequences; roughly 21% were seen once. The sequenced sample was peripheral blood. These receptors all come from a woman aged 18-29 years with stable Graves' hyperthyroidism.

This clonotype occurred many times. This chain uses TRBV12-3 or TRBV12-4 with TRBJ1-1; D gene uncertain. This CDR3 contains 13 residues. V was shortened by 5 bases and J by 6 bases, with 13 bases between the two germline ends. The CDR3 sequence is CASSQSGFSEAFF. CDR3 DNA sequence: TGTGCCAGCAGTCAAAGCGGGTTCTCTGAAGCTTTCTTT.

At least ten counts were recorded for this clonotype. The J gene is TRBJ1-2, the V gene TRBV19; TRBD1 might be the D (5 bases). The CDR3 covers 12 residues. V lost 4 bases to trimming and J lost 8 bases, with 11 bases between them. The germline gives CDR1 LNHDA, CDR2 SQIVND (reference sequence). The CDR3 loop reads CASSNQGLGYTF. Written as DNA, the CDR3 is TGTGCCAGTAGTAATCAGGGTTTGGGCTACACCTTC.

This clonotype was counted ten times or more. The chain links TRBV11-2 to TRBJ2-7; D is possibly TRBD2 (5 bases). The V and J ends lost 5 bases and 6 bases respectively, with 17 bases between them. The CDR3 length is 14 residues. Germline V gene sequence: CDR1 SGHAT, CDR2 FQNNGV. The CDR3 DNA is TGTGCCAGCAGCCTAATTGAACTAGTGGGCGAGCAGTACTTC. This gives the protein CASSLIELVGEQYF.

This clonotype came up many times. This sequence joins TRBV4-2 and TRBJ2-5; TRBD2 might be the D (6 bases). Trimming took 0 bases from V and 5 from J, leaving 13 bases between them. Germline V lookup: CDR1 LGHNA, CDR2 YNFKEQ. The CDR3 has 15 residues. The CDR3 coding sequence is TGTGCCAGCAGCCAAGAACCGGGGGAGAGGGAGACCCAGTACTTC. This codes for CASSQEPGERETQYF.

This clonotype was observed many times. V is TRBV4-1 and J is TRBJ1-5; D may be TRBD1 (6 bases). The CDR3 has 15 amino acids. V was cut by 4 bases and J by 1 base, with 11 bases left in between. Germline V CDR1 and CDR2: MGHRA, YSYEKL. CDR3 residues: CASSRLRGSNQPQHF. The CDR3 DNA is TGCGCCAGCAGCCGCCTTAGGGGGAGCAATCAGCCCCAGCATTTT.

V gene TRBV12-3 or TRBV12-4 combines with J gene TRBJ2-7; TRBD2 matches 8 bases. After removal of 6 bases from V and 2 bases from J, the junction contained 9 bases not matched to a gene. The CDR3 is 15 amino acids. The DNA for the CDR3 is TGTGCCAGCAGAGAAACGGGAGCGGGGGCCTACGAGCAGTACTTC. This sequence encodes CASRETGAGAYEQYF.

This clonotype was seen at least ten times. J is TRBJ2-5 and V is TRBV6-5; 13 nucleotides line up with TRBD2. The CDR3 is 16 amino acids. Germline V gene data show CDR1 as MNHEY and CDR2 as SVGAGI. J gave up 4 bases and V 2 bases, and 4 bases lay outside the gene matches. CDR3 protein: CASSYGLAGDVETQYF. DNA of the CDR3: TGTGCCAGCAGTTACGGACTAGCGGGAGATGTAGAGACCCAGTACTTC.

This clonotype was seen at least ten times. The V call is TRBV12-3 or TRBV12-4, the J call TRBJ1-5; no reliable D call. Trimming shortened V by 3 bases and J by 4 bases, and 7 bases separated the two germline ends. The CDR3 is 13 residues long. CDR3 in DNA: TGTGCCAGCAGTTTCGGGGATAATCAGCCCCAGCATTTT. Its protein product is CASSFGDNQPQHF.

This clonotype was picked up many times. The chain joins TRBV7-8 to TRBJ2-7; the D gene is possibly TRBD2 (5 bases). The length of the CDR3 is 16 residues. Germline V lookup: CDR1 SGHVS, CDR2 FQNEAQ. V lost 0 bases and J lost 3, with 15 bases in between. The CDR3 region is CASSLAPRPGSYEQYF. CDR3 DNA: TGTGCCAGCAGCTTAGCCCCCCGGCCTGGGAGCTACGAGCAGTACTTC. The entire variable domain, with the rest obtained from reference TRBV7-8 and TRBJ2-7, is as follows: GAGVSQSPRYKVAKRGQDVALRCDPISGHVSLFWYQQALGQGPEFLTYFQNEAQLDKSGLPSDRFFAERPEGSVSTLKIQRTQQEDSAVYLCASSLAPRPGSYEQYFGPGTRLTVT.

In its sample, this clonotype was seen many times. The chain uses TRBV11-2 and TRBJ2-2; D remains ambiguous. V shed 3 bases and J shed 4 bases, with 18 bases lying between them. Germline assignment: CDR1 SGHAT and CDR2 FQNNGV. The CDR3 runs to 17 residues. The CDR3: CASSFGPQGSGTGELFF. In DNA, the CDR3 is TGTGCCAGCAGCTTTGGCCCCCAAGGGTCGGGCACCGGGGAGCTGTTTTTT.

This clonotype was seen many times. The chain joins TRBV7-2 to TRBJ1-5; unclear D gene. Germline assignment: CDR1 SGHTA and CDR2 FQGNSA. The CDR3 contains 13 residues. Trimming removed 3 bases at V and 9 bases at J, with 12 bases between. The CDR3 here is CASSLEGVPPQHF. The CDR3 DNA reads as TGTGCCAGCAGCTTGGAGGGTGTTCCGCCCCAGCATTTT.

The table lists this clonotype with a few counts. This may come from a read error, since a much larger clone is one base off. Because the CDR3 is missing its conserved closing phenylalanine or tryptophan, this is likely a read error. This chain connects TRBV11-2 to TRBJ1-5; D ambiguous. The CDR3 totals 14 residues. V gave up 5 bases and J gave up 5 bases, with 13 bases separating them. The germline CDR1 and CDR2 sequences are SGHAT and FQNNGV. The CDR3 is CASSPQPGHQPQHL. The DNA for the CDR3 is TGTGCCAGCAGCCCGCAACCGGGCCATCAGCCCCAGCATTTG.

This chain connects TRBV30 to TRBJ1-5; a weak D match, TRBD1 (6 bases). V lost 3 bases to trimming and J lost 0 bases, with 21 bases between them. Per the germline V gene, CDR1 is GTSNPN and CDR2 is SVGIG (reference sequence). The CDR3 has 18 amino acids. The CDR3 region is CAWSEGVEGGNSNQPQHF. For the CDR3, the DNA is TGTGCCTGGAGCGAAGGGGTAGAAGGGGGAAATAGCAATCAGCCCCAGCATTTT.

On this clonotype itself: This CDR3 is missing its conserved last phenylalanine or tryptophan, likely due to a read error. The DNA is omitted, as the CDR3 cannot be located on it reliably, and the CDR3 follows TCRdb's listing. The chain is built from TRBV19 and TRBJ1-5; TRBD1 is taken as the D call from the table, unchecked against the DNA. CDR1 is LNHDA, CDR2 SQIVND, per germline (reference sequence). The CDR3 is 12 amino acids in total, end residues counted. This CDR3 reads CASRQGNQPHHL.

There are many counts of this clonotype. The chain combines TRBV6-4 with TRBJ2-2, with 8 bases fitting TRBD2. V lost 3 bases, J lost 5 bases, and 2 bases stayed unmatched. Germline values: CDR1 MRHNA, CDR2 SNTAGT. CDR3 length equals 14 residues. The CDR3, as DNA: TGTGCCAGCAGTGAGGGACTAGATACCGGGGAGCTGTTTTTT. It translates to CASSEGLDTGELFF.

This clonotype was seen many times. This sequence joins TRBV7-9 and TRBJ2-5, with 7 bases that match TRBD2. There are 15 residues in the CDR3. Trimming cost V 2 bases and J 1 base; bases outside gene matches: 4. The germline gives CDR1 SEHNR, CDR2 FQNEAQ (reference sequence). CDR3 nucleotides: TGTGCCAGCAGCTTAACAGGACTAGTCCAAGAGACCCAGTACTTC. It is translated as CASSLTGLVQETQYF.

This clonotype was recorded at least ten times. The V gene is TRBV5-1, the J gene TRBJ1-3, with a tentative D call TRBD1 (6 bases). There are 14 residues in the CDR3. The V end lost 4 bases, the J end lost 3 bases, and 11 bases lay between the germline ends. Germline V CDR1 and CDR2: SGHRS, YFSETQ. CDR3 DNA: TGCGCCAGCAGCGTAGGGGGTCTTGGAAACACCATATATTTT. Translation: CASSVGGLGNTIYF.

This chain links TRBV6-1 with TRBJ2-5, with 9 bases that match TRBD1. Trimming removed 1 base from V and 5 bases from J; junction bases left unmatched: 17. The V gene's germline CDR1 is MNHNS and CDR2 SASEGT. This CDR3 contains 19 residues. The CDR3 nucleotides read TGTGCCAGCAGTGAAGTCCCCCCCAACCTGCGGGACAGGGAGGAGACCCAGTACTTC. It yields the protein CASSEVPPNLRDREETQYF.

This clonotype came up many times. J is TRBJ1-3 and V is TRBV29-1; 7 bases are a match to TRBD1. The germline gives CDR1 SQVTM, CDR2 ANQGSEA. This CDR3 spans 14 amino acids. V was clipped by 6 bases and J by 0 bases; unmatched bases: 5. CDR3 region: CSVLRGNSGNTIYF. CDR3 DNA: TGCAGCGTGCTCAGGGGGAACTCTGGAAACACCATATATTTT.

Ten or more counts support this clonotype. V gene TRBV4-1 combines with J gene TRBJ2-5; the D gene is possibly TRBD2 (5 bases). With 0 bases removed from V and 5 bases from J, the gap between germline ends came to 7 bases. This CDR3 has 13 residues. CDR1 is MGHRA, CDR2 YSYEKL, per germline. CDR3 loop: CASSQDRRETQYF. DNA of the CDR3: TGCGCCAGCAGCCAAGATCGGAGGGAGACCCAGTACTTC.

This clonotype was counted many times. The chain uses TRBV28 and TRBJ2-7; D is undetermined. Germline V gene lookup returns CDR1 MDHEN and CDR2 SYDVKM. Trimming took 4 bases from V and 6 from J, leaving 16 bases between them. The CDR3 consists of 14 residues. CDR3 region: CASSSPLPVGEQYF. CDR3 nucleotide sequence: TGTGCCAGCAGTTCGCCCCTCCCTGTGGGCGAGCAGTACTTC. The variable domain in full, with the rest retrieved from reference TRBV28 and TRBJ2-7, is DVKVTQSSRYLVKRTGEKVFLECVQDMDHENMFWYRQDPGLGLRLIYFSYDVKMKEKGDIPEGYSVSREKKERFSLILESASTNQTSMYLCASSSPLPVGEQYFGPGTRLTVT.

This clonotype was seen repeatedly, ten times or more. The CDR3 nucleotides read TGTGCCAGCAGTTGGGAAAGGGGGCGTGAGACCCAGTACTTC. Its protein product is CASSWERGRETQYF. J is TRBJ2-5 and V is TRBV6-5; TRBD1 agrees at 7 bases. The CDR3 is 14 amino acids. Germline lookup yields CDR1 MNHEY and CDR2 SVGAGI. With V trimmed by 4 bases and J by 5 bases, 7 bases remained unmatched.

This clonotype was counted at least ten times. The chain combines TRBV29-1 with TRBJ2-7; 7 bases match TRBD1. The CDR3 extends over 12 amino acids. V lost 4 bases, J lost 4 bases, and 4 bases stayed unmatched. Germline assignment: CDR1 SQVTM and CDR2 ANQGSEA. CDR3 amino acids: CSVAKGAYEQYF. As DNA, the CDR3 is TGCAGCGTTGCCAAGGGGGCTTACGAGCAGTACTTC.

The V and J genes are TRBV6-1 and TRBJ1-5; D remains unclear. The CDR3 totals 14 residues. The germline gives CDR1 MNHNS, CDR2 SASEGT. V lost 6 bases and J lost 4, with 13 bases in between. The CDR3 loop is CASSDRYGNQPQHF. The CDR3 nucleotides read TGTGCCAGCAGCGACCGATACGGAAATCAGCCCCAGCATTTT.

This clonotype was recorded many times. CDR3 in amino acids: CASSLEPTANYGYTF. Written as DNA, the CDR3 is TGCGCCAGCAGCTTGGAGCCGACCGCGAACTATGGCTACACCTTC. The rearrangement links TRBV5-1 to TRBJ1-2, with D hard to call. In germline, CDR1 is SGHRS, CDR2 YFSETQ. The germline V and J ends were trimmed by 0 bases and 2 bases, with 11 bases remaining between them. The CDR3 is 15 residues long.

This clonotype was counted a few times. The CDR3: CASTPGGGSNTGELFF. The CDR3 DNA sequence: TGCGCCAGCACCCCAGGAGGGGGTAGCAACACCGGGGAGCTGTTTTTT. This chain joins TRBV5-1 and TRBJ2-2; possibly TRBD1 or TRBD2 for D (6 bases each). The germline V gene encodes CDR1 SGHRS and CDR2 YFSETQ. V dropped 6 bases and J dropped 2 bases, with 17 bases sitting between them. The CDR3 has 16 amino acids.

The table lists this clonotype with many counts. The V call is TRBV11-2, the J call TRBJ2-3, with D possibly TRBD2 on 5 matching bases. V lost 5 bases to trimming and J lost 0 bases, with 15 bases between them. The CDR3 spans 16 residues. Germline CDR1 SGHAT, CDR2 FQNNGV. This CDR3 reads CASSTLFSGSTDTQYF. For the CDR3, the DNA is TGTGCCAGCAGCACATTATTCAGCGGAAGCACAGATACGCAGTATTTT. Combining the CDR3 with reference TRBV11-2 and TRBJ2-3 gives the whole variable domain EAGVAQSPRYKIIEKRQSVAFWCNPISGHATLYWYQQILGQGPKLLIQFQNNGVVDDSQLPKDRFSAERLKGVDSTLKIQPAKLEDSAVYLCASSTLFSGSTDTQYFGPGTRLTVL.

This clonotype was seen at least ten times. The chain has TRBV10-3 and TRBJ1-5; D call uncertain. The CDR3 covers 13 residues. CDR1 and CDR2 from the germline V gene are ENHRY and SYGVKD. V was cut by 0 bases and J by 6 bases, with 6 bases left in between. CDR3 loop: CAISESLSQPQHF. CDR3 in DNA: TGTGCCATCAGTGAGTCCCTTAGTCAGCCCCAGCATTTT.

This clonotype was observed many times. This sequence joins TRBV7-2 and TRBJ2-2; D is unclear. V was trimmed by 5 bases and J by 4 bases, leaving 5 bases between them. Germline V lookup: CDR1 SGHTA, CDR2 FQGNSA. CDR3 size: 12 residues. The CDR3 here is CASSRITGELFF. In DNA form, the CDR3 reads TGTGCCAGCAGCCGCATCACCGGGGAGCTGTTTTTT. Full variable domain (missing parts from reference TRBV7-2 and TRBJ2-2): GAGVSQSPSNKVTEKGKDVELRCDPISGHTALYWYRQSLGQGLEFLIYFQGNSAPDKSGLPSDRFSAERTGGSVSTLTIQRTQQEDSAVYLCASSRITGELFFGEGSRLTVL.

V usage is TRBV24-1 and J usage is TRBJ1-2, with 7 bases lining up with TRBD1. V trimming: 4 bases; J trimming: 8 bases; junction bases outside the gene matches: 6. The CDR3 length is 13 residues. Germline V gene lookup returns CDR1 KGHDR and CDR2 SFDVKD. DNA of the CDR3: TGTGCCACCAGTGAAACAGGGGAACGCGGCTACACCTTC. Its translation: CATSETGERGYTF.